The clone carrying this TCR beta chain is medium-sized. TCRdb re-clonotyped the PCR reads via MiXCR. The top ten clones hold 17% of a sample with 15,000 or so clones, 15% to 19% of them seen once. This entry is derived from a study of metastatic and nonmetastatic thyroid tumors. Every patient was untreated before thyroid surgery. Source material: blood. The source is a female donor with papillary thyroid cancer or a benign thyroid nodule (not recorded which). Some clones in this sample may be carry-over from other donors' samples.

CDR3 nucleotide sequence: TGTGCCAGCAGTTTACGGGGCCGCCCTCCCCCTACGCAGTATTTT. Its translation: CASSLRGRPPPTQYF. The J gene is TRBJ2-3, the V gene TRBV28; the D call may be TRBD1 or TRBD2 (5 bases each). Trimming removed 2 bases from V and 8 bases from J, with 17 bases in between. Germline CDR1 is MDHEN and CDR2 is SYDVKM. The CDR3 covers 15 residues. Combining the CDR3 with reference TRBV28 and TRBJ2-3 gives the whole variable domain DVKVTQSSRYLVKRTGEKVFLECVQDMDHENMFWYRQDPGLGLRLIYFSYDVKMKEKGDIPEGYSVSREKKERFSLILESASTNQTSMYLCASSLRGRPPPTQYFGPGTRLTVL.